Listed below are T cell receptor beta chains from one sample, sequenced in a study of Tregs in tolerant kidney transplant recipients. Clones were sequenced by immunoSEQ multiplex PCR, and TCRdb holds only the in-frame ones, with some missing. This repertoire shows fewer than 150,000 clones, around nine tenths found once; its top ten account for roughly 0.61%. The sample comprised CD4+ T cells from blood. These receptors were taken from a human donor in good health. CDR3s include the opening cysteine and the closing phenylalanine or tryptophan. The order of the fields is clone size, J gene, D gene, V gene, CDR3 protein, CDR3 DNA. A D gene is named only where the DNA matches it firmly. Size is stated for part of the rows, as once, few or many counts, or as a class when the clone is expanded.

abundance: few; j_gene: TRBJ2-1; d_gene: -; v_gene: TRBV21-1; CDR3aa: CASSPRAGHHYNEQFF; CDR3nt: TGTGCCAGCAGCCCGAGGGCCGGACACCACTACAATGAGCAGTTCTTC
abundance: -; j_gene: TRBJ1-4; d_gene: -; v_gene: TRBV6-5; CDR3aa: CASSYLVGGVEKLFF; CDR3nt: TGTGCCAGCAGTTATTTGGTCGGGGGCGTTGAAAAACTGTTTTTT
abundance: -; j_gene: TRBJ1-2; d_gene: -; v_gene: TRBV2; CDR3aa: CASSELAVTNYGYTF; CDR3nt: TGTGCCAGCAGTGAACTGGCTGTGACTAACTATGGCTACACCTTC
abundance: -; j_gene: TRBJ2-1; d_gene: -; v_gene: TRBV19; CDR3aa: CASSPRVYNEQFF; CDR3nt: TGTGCCAGTAGTCCCAGGGTGTACAATGAGCAGTTCTTC
abundance: -; j_gene: TRBJ1-1; d_gene: TRBD1; v_gene: TRBV29-1; CDR3aa: CSAWTGTNTEAFF; CDR3nt: TGCAGCGCCTGGACAGGGACGAACACTGAAGCTTTCTTT
abundance: -; j_gene: TRBJ2-2; d_gene: -; v_gene: TRBV9; CDR3aa: CASSVAWTAVPGELFF; CDR3nt: TGTGCCAGCAGCGTAGCTTGGACGGCGGTCCCCGGGGAGCTGTTTTTT
abundance: -; j_gene: TRBJ2-2; d_gene: -; v_gene: TRBV6-1; CDR3aa: CASTAGHTGELFF; CDR3nt: TGTGCCAGCACGGCGGGACACACCGGGGAGCTGTTTTTT
abundance: few; j_gene: TRBJ2-7; d_gene: TRBD2; v_gene: TRBV6-6; CDR3aa: CASSDGTSGSYEQYF; CDR3nt: TGTGCCAGCAGTGACGGGACTAGCGGGAGTTACGAGCAGTACTTC
abundance: -; j_gene: TRBJ1-2; d_gene: -; v_gene: TRBV7-2; CDR3aa: CASSLKFDSYGYTF; CDR3nt: TGTGCCAGCAGCTTAAAATTTGACTCCTATGGCTACACCTTC
abundance: -; j_gene: TRBJ2-5; d_gene: -; v_gene: TRBV7-2; CDR3aa: CASSLVANGQETQYF; CDR3nt: TGTGCCAGCAGCTTAGTAGCAAATGGACAAGAGACCCAGTACTTC
abundance: -; j_gene: TRBJ1-1; d_gene: -; v_gene: TRBV10-1; CDR3aa: CASSEHQGNANTEAFF; CDR3nt: TGCGCCAGCAGTGAGCACCAGGGTAACGCGAACACTGAAGCTTTCTTT
abundance: -; j_gene: TRBJ2-5; d_gene: -; v_gene: TRBV7-2; CDR3aa: CASSLSGDTSRETQYF; CDR3nt: TGTGCCAGCAGCTTATCGGGGGACACGTCCCGAGAGACCCAGTACTTC
abundance: -; j_gene: TRBJ1-1; d_gene: -; v_gene: TRBV5-1; CDR3aa: CASSLRGEYTEAFF; CDR3nt: TGCGCCAGCAGCTTGAGGGGAGAATATACTGAAGCTTTCTTT
abundance: -; j_gene: TRBJ2-2; d_gene: TRBD1; v_gene: TRBV5-4; CDR3aa: CASSLDRGNTGELFF; CDR3nt: TGTGCCAGCAGCCTGGACAGGGGGAACACCGGGGAGCTGTTTTTT
abundance: -; j_gene: TRBJ2-5; d_gene: TRBD2; v_gene: TRBV15; CDR3aa: CATSTDGGLAGNQETQYF; CDR3nt: TGTGCCACCAGCACGGACGGGGGACTAGCGGGTAACCAAGAGACCCAGTACTTC
abundance: -; j_gene: TRBJ1-3; d_gene: -; v_gene: TRBV4-2; CDR3aa: CASSQTTGNTIYF; CDR3nt: TGTGCCAGCAGCCAAACTACCGGAAACACCATATATTTT
abundance: -; j_gene: TRBJ2-7; d_gene: TRBD2; v_gene: TRBV10-1; CDR3aa: CASSEGLAGASEQYF; CDR3nt: TGCGCCAGCAGTGAGGGCCTAGCGGGAGCCTCCGAGCAGTACTTC
abundance: -; j_gene: TRBJ2-7; d_gene: TRBD1; v_gene: TRBV9; CDR3aa: CASSTPGTGWDEQYF; CDR3nt: TGTGCCAGCAGCACCCCCGGGACAGGGTGGGACGAGCAGTACTTC
abundance: -; j_gene: TRBJ1-1; d_gene: -; v_gene: TRBV7-2; CDR3aa: CASSLSYTEAFF; CDR3nt: TGTGCCAGCAGCTTAAGTTACACTGAAGCTTTCTTT
abundance: -; j_gene: TRBJ1-5; d_gene: -; v_gene: TRBV6-5; CDR3aa: CASSPDGVQPQHF; CDR3nt: TGTGCCAGCAGCCCTGACGGGGTTCAGCCCCAGCATTTT
abundance: -; j_gene: TRBJ2-7; d_gene: -; v_gene: TRBV6-5; CDR3aa: CASSYQDWDEQYF; CDR3nt: TGTGCCAGCAGTTATCAGGACTGGGACGAGCAGTACTTC
abundance: -; j_gene: TRBJ2-1; d_gene: -; v_gene: TRBV7-2; CDR3aa: CASSLPAYHEQFF; CDR3nt: TGTGCCAGCAGCTTACCAGCCTACCATGAGCAGTTCTTC
abundance: -; j_gene: TRBJ2-5; d_gene: -; v_gene: TRBV5-1; CDR3aa: CASSLGQSRETQYF; CDR3nt: TGCGCCAGCAGCTTGGGGCAGAGTAGGGAGACCCAGTACTTC
abundance: -; j_gene: TRBJ2-7; d_gene: -; v_gene: TRBV5-1; CDR3aa: CASSLRGWAYEQYF; CDR3nt: TGCGCCAGCAGCTTGAGGGGGTGGGCATACGAGCAGTACTTC
abundance: -; j_gene: TRBJ1-4; d_gene: TRBD1; v_gene: TRBV5-1; CDR3aa: CASSEGTATNEKLFF; CDR3nt: TGCGCCAGCAGCGAAGGGACAGCAACTAATGAAAAACTGTTTTTT
abundance: -; j_gene: TRBJ2-7; d_gene: -; v_gene: TRBV5-5; CDR3aa: CASSVRLSSYEQYF; CDR3nt: TGTGCCAGCAGCGTCAGACTGAGCTCCTACGAGCAGTACTTC
abundance: few; j_gene: TRBJ1-1; d_gene: TRBD1; v_gene: TRBV18; CDR3aa: CASSPLGTANTEAFF; CDR3nt: TGTGCCAGCTCACCTCTAGGGACAGCGAACACTGAAGCTTTCTTT
abundance: -; j_gene: TRBJ1-4; d_gene: -; v_gene: TRBV19; CDR3aa: CASSKVSANEKLFF; CDR3nt: TGTGCCAGTAGCAAGGTGTCGGCTAATGAAAAACTGTTTTTT
abundance: -; j_gene: TRBJ1-1; d_gene: TRBD1; v_gene: TRBV15; CDR3aa: CATSRVTGMGTEAFF; CDR3nt: TGTGCCACCAGCAGAGTGACAGGGATGGGCACTGAAGCTTTCTTT
abundance: -; j_gene: TRBJ2-7; d_gene: TRBD2; v_gene: TRBV5-1; CDR3aa: CASSLVGSGRDNEQYF; CDR3nt: TGCGCCAGCAGCTTGGTGGGTAGCGGGAGAGACAACGAGCAGTACTTC
abundance: -; j_gene: TRBJ1-2; d_gene: -; v_gene: TRBV5-4; CDR3aa: CASSFQGSYGYTF; CDR3nt: TGTGCCAGCAGCTTTCAGGGATCCTATGGCTACACCTTC
abundance: -; j_gene: TRBJ1-1; d_gene: -; v_gene: TRBV5-1; CDR3aa: CASSTGYLNTEAFF; CDR3nt: TGCGCCAGCAGCACGGGGTACTTGAACACTGAAGCTTTCTTT
abundance: -; j_gene: TRBJ2-1; d_gene: -; v_gene: TRBV7-5; CDR3aa: CVRSPGNEQFF; CDR3nt: TGTGTCAGAAGCCCGGGTAATGAGCAGTTCTTC
abundance: -; j_gene: TRBJ2-3; d_gene: TRBD2; v_gene: TRBV10-3; CDR3aa: CAIRLAETDTQYF; CDR3nt: TGTGCCATCAGACTAGCGGAGACAGATACGCAGTATTTT
abundance: -; j_gene: TRBJ1-2; d_gene: -; v_gene: TRBV6-5; CDR3aa: CASSFQGRFGGYTF; CDR3nt: TGTGCCAGCAGTTTCCAGGGGAGGTTCGGTGGCTACACCTTC
abundance: -; j_gene: TRBJ1-2; d_gene: -; v_gene: TRBV6-1; CDR3aa: CASSDRPGYTF; CDR3nt: TGTGCCAGCAGCGACAGGCCGGGCTACACCTTC
abundance: -; j_gene: TRBJ2-7; d_gene: -; v_gene: TRBV2; CDR3aa: CASSAWQGVYEQYF; CDR3nt: TGTGCCAGCAGTGCGTGGCAGGGAGTCTACGAGCAGTACTTC